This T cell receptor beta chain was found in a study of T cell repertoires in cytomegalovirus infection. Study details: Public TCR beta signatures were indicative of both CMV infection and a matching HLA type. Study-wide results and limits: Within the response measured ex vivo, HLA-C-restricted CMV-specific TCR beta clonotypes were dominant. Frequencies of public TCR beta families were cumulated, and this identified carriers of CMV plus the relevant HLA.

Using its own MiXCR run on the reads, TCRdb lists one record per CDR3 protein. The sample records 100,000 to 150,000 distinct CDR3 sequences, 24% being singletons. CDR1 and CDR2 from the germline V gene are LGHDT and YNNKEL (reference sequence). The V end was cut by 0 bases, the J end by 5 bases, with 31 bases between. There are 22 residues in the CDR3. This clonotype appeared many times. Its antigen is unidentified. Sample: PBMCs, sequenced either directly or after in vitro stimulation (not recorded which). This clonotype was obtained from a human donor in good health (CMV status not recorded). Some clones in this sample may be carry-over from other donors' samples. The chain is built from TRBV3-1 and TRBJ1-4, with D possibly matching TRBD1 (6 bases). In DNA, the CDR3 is TGTGCCAGCAGCCAAGAAGGAGGCCAGGGGACGATTTTTTGGGGGCAGAATGAAAAACTGTTTTTT. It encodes CASSQEGGQGTIFWGQNEKLFF.